The subject of this entry is one T cell receptor beta chain. This entry comes from a study of identical twins. Template switching supplied a universal primer site; unique molecular identifiers were carried on the cDNA. TCRdb fed the 5' RACE reads into MiXCR, producing one record per CDR3 protein. The sample holds 350,000 to 600,000 distinct CDR3 sequences, 13% to 15% seen once. The CDR3 extends over 13 amino acids. Germline V lookup: CDR1 SGHTA, CDR2 FQGNSA. The V and J ends lost 2 bases and 8 bases respectively, with 13 bases between them. The sample also formed part of further work on yellow fever vaccine responses in identical twins.

The sequence derives from a woman between 18 and 30 years old in good health. The chain has TRBV7-2 and TRBJ2-7; D remains unclear. Sequencing used CD4+ T cells sorted from blood. The CDR3, as DNA: TGTGCCAGCAGCTTACGGCAGGACGGACAGCAGTACTTC. Residues: CASSLRQDGQQYF.